This is a list of T cell receptor beta chains from one sample in a study of T cell changes during pregnancy in multiple sclerosis. The repertoire was sequenced with immunoSEQ multiplex PCR; TCRdb's copy has only in-frame clones and lacks some. Found here are 70,000 to 95,000 clones, around 94% of them singletons; the top ten hold more than 1.5%. Sequences were derived from peripheral blood, sampled after pregnancy. The origin of the receptors is a female donor in good health, enrolled as a control in a pregnancy study. The CDR3 runs from the conserved cysteine through the conserved F or W. A D gene is named only where the DNA matches it firmly. Rows give clone size only sometimes, using once, few, many, or a class for an expanded clone.

j_gene: TRBJ2-4
v_gene: TRBV5-6
d_gene: TRBD1
abundance: NA
CDR3aa: CASSLQDRVENIQYF
CDR3nt: TGTGCCAGCAGCCTCCAAGACAGGGTTGAAAACATTCAGTACTTC

j_gene: TRBJ2-1
v_gene: TRBV29-1
d_gene: TRBD2
abundance: once
CDR3aa: CSVNSGLAAYNEQFF
CDR3nt: TGCAGCGTTAACTCGGGACTAGCGGCATACAATGAGCAGTTCTTC

j_gene: TRBJ2-1
v_gene: TRBV7-9
d_gene: TRBD1
abundance: once
CDR3aa: CASSLGQGDLFIGQFF
CDR3nt: TGTGCCAGCAGCCTAGGACAGGGCGACCTTTTTATTGGGCAGTTCTTC

j_gene: TRBJ2-2
v_gene: TRBV27
d_gene: TRBD1
abundance: NA
CDR3aa: CASTGTGSTGELFF
CDR3nt: TGTGCCAGTACCGGGACAGGGTCCACCGGGGAGCTGTTTTTT

j_gene: TRBJ2-7
v_gene: TRBV4-1
d_gene: TRBD2
abundance: NA
CDR3aa: CASSQEGPGGSYEQYF
CDR3nt: TGCGCCAGCAGCCAAGAGGGTCCCGGGGGGTCCTACGAGCAGTACTTC

j_gene: TRBJ2-3
v_gene: TRBV2
d_gene: NA
abundance: NA
CDR3aa: CASSEFAGSVSTDTQYF
CDR3nt: TGTGCCAGCAGTGAATTCGCGGGTAGCGTTAGCACAGATACGCAGTATTTT

j_gene: TRBJ2-7
v_gene: TRBV6-5
d_gene: NA
abundance: NA
CDR3aa: CASSYFGLGASEQYF
CDR3nt: TGTGCCAGCAGTTACTTCGGGTTAGGGGCCTCCGAGCAGTACTTC

j_gene: TRBJ2-1
v_gene: TRBV6-5
d_gene: TRBD2
abundance: NA
CDR3aa: CASSLAGEAYNEQFF
CDR3nt: TGTGCCAGCAGTCTAGCGGGAGAGGCCTACAATGAGCAGTTCTTC

j_gene: TRBJ2-7
v_gene: TRBV5-6
d_gene: NA
abundance: NA
CDR3aa: CASSPIASSYEQYF
CDR3nt: TGTGCCAGCAGCCCCATCGCCAGCTCCTACGAGCAGTACTTC

j_gene: TRBJ2-2
v_gene: TRBV6-6
d_gene: TRBD2
abundance: NA
CDR3aa: CASWGTGTRNTGELFF
CDR3nt: TGTGCCAGCTGGGGGACCGGGACTAGAAACACCGGGGAGCTGTTTTTT

j_gene: TRBJ2-7
v_gene: TRBV7-2
d_gene: TRBD2
abundance: NA
CDR3aa: CASSLVGLAGGPHEQYF
CDR3nt: TGTGCCAGCAGCTTAGTAGGACTAGCGGGAGGGCCCCACGAGCAGTACTTC

j_gene: TRBJ2-1
v_gene: TRBV2
d_gene: NA
abundance: NA
CDR3aa: CASRAGVEQFF
CDR3nt: TGTGCCAGCAGAGCAGGGGTTGAGCAGTTCTTC

j_gene: TRBJ1-1
v_gene: TRBV28
d_gene: NA
abundance: NA
CDR3aa: CASSPPGRGTEAFF
CDR3nt: TGTGCCAGCAGTCCCCCGGGGCGGGGGACTGAAGCTTTCTTT

j_gene: TRBJ1-2
v_gene: TRBV28
d_gene: TRBD1
abundance: NA
CDR3aa: CASSSGQGGSYGYTF
CDR3nt: TGTGCCAGCAGTTCGGGACAGGGAGGGTCGTATGGCTACACCTTC

j_gene: TRBJ2-1
v_gene: TRBV2
d_gene: TRBD2
abundance: NA
CDR3aa: CASRVAGALYEQFF
CDR3nt: TGTGCCAGCAGGGTAGCGGGAGCTTTGTATGAGCAGTTCTTC

j_gene: TRBJ1-3
v_gene: TRBV6-6
d_gene: NA
abundance: NA
CDR3aa: CASILGQPDSGNTIYF
CDR3nt: NA

j_gene: TRBJ1-4
v_gene: TRBV7-9
d_gene: NA
abundance: NA
CDR3aa: CASSLGGTTNEKLFF
CDR3nt: TGTGCCAGCAGCCTGGGGGGGACCACTAATGAAAAACTGTTTTTT

j_gene: TRBJ2-5
v_gene: TRBV7-9
d_gene: NA
abundance: NA
CDR3aa: CASSLAGQLGETQYF
CDR3nt: TGTGCCAGCAGCTTAGCGGGACAACTCGGGGAGACCCAGTACTTC

j_gene: TRBJ2-5
v_gene: TRBV5-1
d_gene: TRBD2
abundance: NA
CDR3aa: CASSSGGSEETQYF
CDR3nt: TGCGCCAGCAGTTCGGGAGGATCAGAAGAGACCCAGTACTTC

j_gene: TRBJ2-3
v_gene: TRBV28
d_gene: NA
abundance: NA
CDR3aa: CASSLGLQGRLDTQYF
CDR3nt: TGTGCCAGCAGTCTAGGCCTCCAGGGGCGATTAGATACGCAGTATTTT

j_gene: TRBJ2-5
v_gene: TRBV30
d_gene: NA
abundance: NA
CDR3aa: CAWSVSGMGGTQYF
CDR3nt: TGTGCCTGGAGTGTCTCCGGGATGGGTGGGACCCAGTACTTC

j_gene: TRBJ2-5
v_gene: TRBV9
d_gene: NA
abundance: NA
CDR3aa: CASSSQIGFQETQYF
CDR3nt: TGTGCCAGCAGCTCGCAGATCGGGTTCCAAGAGACCCAGTACTTC

j_gene: TRBJ2-2
v_gene: TRBV29-1
d_gene: TRBD1
abundance: NA
CDR3aa: CSVEGTGKDTGELFF
CDR3nt: TGCAGCGTTGAGGGGACAGGGAAGGACACCGGGGAGCTGTTTTTT

j_gene: TRBJ2-2
v_gene: TRBV28
d_gene: NA
abundance: NA
CDR3aa: CASSFRLGVNTGELFF
CDR3nt: TGTGCCAGCAGTTTCAGGTTAGGGGTGAACACCGGGGAGCTGTTTTTT

j_gene: TRBJ2-7
v_gene: TRBV18
d_gene: TRBD2
abundance: NA
CDR3aa: CASSPKSGSDEQYF
CDR3nt: TGTGCCAGCTCACCAAAAAGCGGGAGCGACGAGCAGTACTTC

j_gene: TRBJ1-5
v_gene: TRBV28
d_gene: NA
abundance: NA
CDR3aa: CASSSTGITPNSQPQHF
CDR3nt: TGTGCTTCCTCGAGCACAGGAATCACCCCCAATAGCCAGCCCCAGCATTTT

j_gene: TRBJ2-5
v_gene: TRBV5-8
d_gene: TRBD1
abundance: NA
CDR3aa: CASIRGLGQGGETQYF
CDR3nt: TGTGCCAGCATCCGGGGGCTGGGACAGGGAGGAGAGACCCAGTACTTC

j_gene: TRBJ2-5
v_gene: TRBV28
d_gene: NA
abundance: NA
CDR3aa: CASSFPGPGETQYF
CDR3nt: TGTGCCAGCAGTTTCCCAGGGCCGGGAGAGACCCAGTACTTC

j_gene: TRBJ2-1
v_gene: TRBV28
d_gene: TRBD2
abundance: NA
CDR3aa: CASSFSASGSYEQFF
CDR3nt: TGTGCCAGCAGTTTCTCGGCTAGCGGGAGCTATGAGCAGTTCTTC

j_gene: TRBJ2-7
v_gene: TRBV15
d_gene: NA
abundance: NA
CDR3aa: CATSRDPLYEQYF
CDR3nt: TGTGCCACCAGCAGAGATCCCCTCTACGAGCAGTACTTC

j_gene: TRBJ2-7
v_gene: TRBV2
d_gene: TRBD2
abundance: NA
CDR3aa: CASIPGGINSYEQYF
CDR3nt: TGTGCCAGCATCCCCGGGGGGATTAACTCCTACGAGCAGTACTTC

j_gene: TRBJ2-1
v_gene: TRBV29-1
d_gene: TRBD1
abundance: NA
CDR3aa: CSAPSPGTGDNEQFF
CDR3nt: TGCAGCGCCCCATCCCCCGGGACAGGGGACAATGAGCAGTTCTTC

j_gene: TRBJ2-1
v_gene: TRBV19
d_gene: TRBD2
abundance: once
CDR3aa: CASSIEAGASNEQFF
CDR3nt: TGTGCCAGTAGTATAGAAGCGGGAGCGAGTAATGAGCAGTTCTTC

j_gene: TRBJ2-5
v_gene: TRBV6-6
d_gene: NA
abundance: NA
CDR3aa: CASREHQGGETQYF
CDR3nt: TGTGCCAGCAGGGAACACCAGGGGGGTGAGACCCAGTACTTC

j_gene: TRBJ2-1
v_gene: TRBV6-4
d_gene: TRBD2
abundance: NA
CDR3aa: CASSDSGGGAYNEQFF
CDR3nt: TGTGCCAGCAGTGACTCGGGCGGGGGGGCCTACAATGAGCAGTTCTTC

j_gene: TRBJ1-5
v_gene: TRBV7-2
d_gene: TRBD1
abundance: NA
CDR3aa: CASGKGQGNNQPQHF
CDR3nt: TGTGCCAGCGGTAAGGGACAGGGGAACAATCAGCCCCAGCATTTT

j_gene: TRBJ2-3
v_gene: TRBV4-2
d_gene: TRBD2
abundance: once
CDR3aa: CASSQDSSGRGSTDTQYF
CDR3nt: TGTGCCAGCAGCCAGGATTCTAGCGGGAGGGGTAGCACAGATACGCAGTATTTT

j_gene: TRBJ2-7
v_gene: TRBV2
d_gene: NA
abundance: NA
CDR3aa: CASSTTSGSYEQYF
CDR3nt: TGTGCCAGCAGCACTACCTCAGGGTCCTACGAGCAGTACTTC

j_gene: TRBJ2-3
v_gene: TRBV29-1
d_gene: NA
abundance: NA
CDR3aa: CSVGGRVSDTQYF
CDR3nt: TGCAGCGTTGGTGGCAGGGTGTCGGATACGCAGTATTTT

j_gene: TRBJ2-7
v_gene: TRBV2
d_gene: TRBD2
abundance: NA
CDR3aa: CASSPREGGTYEQYF
CDR3nt: TGTGCCAGCAGTCCCCGGGAGGGGGGGACCTACGAGCAGTACTTC

j_gene: TRBJ2-5
v_gene: TRBV14
d_gene: TRBD2
abundance: NA
CDR3aa: CASSQGLAGSETQYF
CDR3nt: TGTGCCAGCAGCCAAGGACTAGCGGGAAGTGAGACCCAGTACTTC